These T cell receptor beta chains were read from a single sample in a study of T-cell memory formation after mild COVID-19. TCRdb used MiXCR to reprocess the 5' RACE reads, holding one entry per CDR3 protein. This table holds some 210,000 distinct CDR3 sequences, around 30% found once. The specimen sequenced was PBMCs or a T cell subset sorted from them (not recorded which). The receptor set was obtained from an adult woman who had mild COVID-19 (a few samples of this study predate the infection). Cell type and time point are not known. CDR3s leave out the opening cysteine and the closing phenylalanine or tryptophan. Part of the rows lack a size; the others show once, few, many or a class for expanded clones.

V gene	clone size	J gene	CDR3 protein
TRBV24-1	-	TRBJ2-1	ATSDSLTSGYNNEQF
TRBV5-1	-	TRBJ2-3	ASSSFGGRAPDTQY
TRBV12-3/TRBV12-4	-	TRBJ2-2	ASSNPPGTGSFTGELF
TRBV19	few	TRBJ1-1	ASSSRGTGGNTEAF
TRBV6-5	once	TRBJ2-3	ASSYSFPTERSSSTDTQY
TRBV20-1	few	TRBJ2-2	SASNAGRGYTGELF
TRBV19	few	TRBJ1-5	ASMDSNQPQH
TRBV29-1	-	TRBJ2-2	SVATLGGSGRSGELF
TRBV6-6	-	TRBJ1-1	ASSTLVSPEAF
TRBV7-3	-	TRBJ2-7	ASSLTGSREQY
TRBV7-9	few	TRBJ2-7	ASSPSHFYEQY
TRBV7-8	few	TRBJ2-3	ASSERGGGGYTQY